This TCR beta chain was identified in a study of memory CD4+ T cells and cytomegalovirus serostatus. Across the whole study: Healthy Belgian adult donors included 9 or 10 CMV-positive and approximately 25 CMV-negative people.

To note about this clone: Its antigen is currently unknown.

The sort gate was single viable CD3+CD4+CD8-CD45RO+ cells for memory CD4+ T cells. CD4+ T cells were isolated by positive magnetic selection. The assay was immunoSEQ multiplex PCR, and TCRdb's table has in-frame clones only and misses some. The sample shows 55,000 to 80,000 clones, about 75% of them seen only once. Study observations and caveats: Each of approximately 63 CMV-associated TCRbeta sequences occurred in one to five individuals.

Germline CDR1 is MGHRA and CDR2 is YSYEKL. V was trimmed by 4 bases and J by 4 bases, leaving 21 bases between them. The CDR3 extends over 17 amino acids. The chain is built from TRBV4-1 and TRBJ2-3; TRBD1 or TRBD2 may be the D gene (6 bases each). The origin of this receptor is an adult in good health and CMV-seropositive. Material for sequencing was memory CD4+ T cells from blood. CDR3 in amino acids: CASSRRGGGPVADTQYF. In DNA, the CDR3 is TGCGCCAGCAGCCGGAGAGGTGGGGGGCCAGTTGCAGATACGCAGTATTTT.